This T cell receptor (beta chain) originates from a study of CD8+ T cells in alopecia areata. Overall study context: Once tofacitinib had been taken for 6 to 18 months, 6 months off drug followed.

cDNA serving as the sequencing template came from extracted, reverse transcribed RNA. Clones were read by immunoSEQ multiplex PCR, and TCRdb kept only the in-frame ones, dropping some. The sample has 45,000 to 60,000 clones; around 97% are singletons. Study-level results: Lesional scalp exceeded normal scalp in clonality, especially in alopecia totalis/universalis. TCRs were shared less clearly across patients than in mice, possibly for HLA-related reasons.

CDR1 is SGHDT, CDR2 YYEEEE, per germline. The length of the CDR3 is 19 residues. A remark on this clone: Its cognate antigen is unknown.

The material was CD8+ T cells sorted from blood, obtained at week 0. This chain connects TRBV5-6 to TRBJ2-5; unclear D gene. The J call may be in error: the DNA end matches TRBJ2-7 better. This TCR derives from a human donor with alopecia areata. In nucleotides, the CDR3 is TGTGCCAGCAGCTTGGGCGGTCCAGGACGGGCAGCCGTGTTCTACGAGCAGTACTTC. Amino acid sequence: CASSLGGPGRAAVFYEQYF.